What follows are 32 T cell receptor beta chains derived from one specimen sequenced in a study of CD8 T cells in ankylosing spondylitis. TCRdb processed the 5' RACE reads anew with MiXCR; each CDR3 protein has one entry. The sample yields about 240,000 distinct CDR3 sequences, about 9.1% seen once. The sample taken for sequencing was blood, either unsorted or a sorted T cell fraction (not recorded which). All receptors derive from a male donor with ankylosing spondylitis or in good health (not recorded which).

This clonotype has just a few counts. The chain is built from TRBV11-3 and TRBJ2-1; 8 bases align to TRBD2. Germline V CDR1 and CDR2: SGHNT, YENEEA. The J segment lost 6 bases and the V segment lost 8 bases, leaving 9 bases of the junction unmatched. The CDR3 is 14 amino acids. The CDR3 reads CASARSGSVNEQFF. CDR3 bases: TGTGCCAGCGCGCGGAGCGGGAGTGTCAATGAGCAGTTCTTC.

The chain combines TRBV20-1 with TRBJ1-1; D may be TRBD1 (5 bases). The CDR3 runs 14 residues. CDR1 and CDR2 (germline): DFQATT, SNEGSKA (reference sequence). The V end was cut by 1 base, the J end by 6 bases, with 15 bases between. This CDR3 is CSARGERGTAEAFF. Written as DNA, the CDR3 is TGCAGTGCTAGAGGCGAACGGGGGACCGCTGAAGCTTTCTTT.

This clonotype was observed a handful of times. V gene TRBV4-3 combines with J gene TRBJ1-4; D might be TRBD1 (6 bases). Germline CDR1 reads LGHNA; CDR2 reads YSLEER. The CDR3 consists of 16 residues. V gave up 0 bases and J gave up 6 bases, with 14 bases separating them. The CDR3 sequence: CASSQDLGGAYEKLFF. In DNA form, the CDR3 reads TGCGCCAGCAGCCAAGACCTGGGGGGCGCCTATGAAAAACTGTTTTTT.

At least ten counts were recorded for this clonotype. Its ends do not fully match the called genes, so a read error is possible. V gene TRBV5-1 combines with J gene TRBJ1-1; no reliable D call. CDR3 length: 13 amino acids. Germline V gene lookup returns CDR1 SGHRS and CDR2 YFSETQ. The CDR3 DNA is TGTGCCAGCAGCTTATACACAAACACTGAAGCTTTCTTT. This gives the protein CASSLYTNTEAFF. Supplemented by reference TRBV5-1 and TRBJ1-1, the full variable domain reads KAGVTQTPRYLIKTRGQQVTLSCSPISGHRSVSWYQQTPGQGLQFLFEYFSETQRNKGNFPGRFSGRQFSNSRSEMNVSTLELGDSALYLCASSLYTNTEAFFGQGTRLTVV.

This clonotype came up many times. V and J are TRBV29-1 and TRBJ2-1, with 13 bases lining up with TRBD2. CDR3 length equals 15 residues. Losses at the gene ends were 6 bases for V and 6 bases for J; bases not matched to a gene: 8. Germline V gene sequence: CDR1 SQVTM, CDR2 ANQGSEA. The CDR3 DNA is TGCAGCGTCCTCGGACTAGCGGGAGCGGCCAATGAGCAGTTCTTC. Residues: CSVLGLAGAANEQFF.

This clonotype appeared many times. The CDR3 DNA reads TGCAGCGTTGCCTCCCGGGGGCCGAACACCGGGGAGCTGTTTTTT. Translating gives CSVASRGPNTGELFF. V is TRBV29-1 and J is TRBJ2-2; D possibly matches TRBD1 or TRBD2 (6 bases each). The CDR3 is 15 amino acids. V was clipped by 4 bases and J by 0 bases, with 12 bases between them. Germline V gene lookup returns CDR1 SQVTM and CDR2 ANQGSEA.

The rearrangement links TRBV7-9 to TRBJ2-5, with D tentatively TRBD1 or TRBD2 (5 bases each). Per germline, CDR1 SEHNR and CDR2 FQNEAQ (reference sequence). The CDR3 is made up of 14 amino acids. The ends were cut back, 1 base at V and 9 bases at J, with 15 bases in the middle. CDR3 amino acids: CASSLDRPSRAQYF. DNA for the CDR3: TGTGCCAGCAGCTTAGACAGGCCATCGAGGGCCCAGTACTTC.

This clonotype was found many times. CDR3 amino acids: CASRIDSYNEQFF. DNA of the CDR3: TGTGCCAGCAGAATTGACAGTTACAATGAGCAGTTCTTC. The chain recombines TRBV12-3 or TRBV12-4 with TRBJ2-1; tentatively, D is TRBD1 (5 bases). The CDR3 consists of 13 residues. V gave up 6 bases and J gave up 4 bases, with 10 bases separating them.

This clonotype was recorded at least ten times. The CDR3 bases are TGTGCCAGCAACCCTTCTACGTGGACAAACACAGATACGCAGTATTTT. Protein product: CASNPSTWTNTDTQYF. The chain joins TRBV28 to TRBJ2-3, with D possibly matching TRBD1 (5 bases). V was cut by 7 bases and J by 2 bases, with 19 bases left in between. Per germline, CDR1 MDHEN and CDR2 SYDVKM. CDR3 length: 16 residues.

The V call is TRBV6-2 or TRBV6-3, the J call TRBJ2-1; 9 bases agree with TRBD1. Germline V gene lookup returns CDR1 MNHEY and CDR2 SVGEGT. V shed 2 bases, J shed 2 bases, and the junction held 13 bases outside the gene matches. The CDR3 totals 19 residues. In DNA, the CDR3 is TGTGCCAGCAGTTACAGGGGACAGGGTCTGTTCACCGCCTACAATGAGCAGTTCTTC. Translated, it gives CASSYRGQGLFTAYNEQFF.

This clonotype came up a few times. This rearrangement joins TRBV7-9 to TRBJ2-7; 9 bases line up with TRBD2. The CDR3 is 15 residues long. The V segment lost 0 bases and the J segment 3 bases; nucleotides outside the gene matches: 3. CDR1 and CDR2 from the germline V gene are SEHNR and FQNEAQ (reference sequence). CDR3 in amino acids: CASSLAAGGGYEQYF. CDR3 DNA sequence: TGTGCCAGCAGCTTAGCAGCGGGAGGTGGCTACGAGCAGTACTTC.

Turning to this clonotype: Being one base from a much bigger clone, this may be a read error. This chain uses TRBV7-3 with TRBJ1-1; D may be TRBD1 (5 bases). Germline V gene lookup returns CDR1 SGHTA and CDR2 FQGTGA. The CDR3 covers 15 residues. In nucleotides, the CDR3 is TGTGCCAGCAGCCCAGGACAATATTTGAACCCTGAAGCTTTCTTT. Amino acid sequence: CASSPGQYLNPEAFF.

Here the CDR3 DNA reads TGCGCCAGCAGCGACACATCCGGGGGCAACTATGGCTACACCTTC. Amino acid sequence: CASSDTSGGNYGYTF. The V and J genes are TRBV5-1 and TRBJ1-2, with D possibly matching TRBD1 (6 bases). V lost 4 bases, J lost 2 bases, and 15 bases lay in between. This CDR3 has 15 amino acids. The germline gives CDR1 SGHRS, CDR2 YFSETQ.

This clonotype appeared many times. The rearrangement uses TRBV5-6 and TRBJ1-2; 7 bases map to TRBD1. Per the germline V gene, CDR1 is SGHDT and CDR2 is YYEEEE. This CDR3 has 16 residues. Trimming took 4 bases from V and 7 from J; bases not matched to a gene: 16. CDR3 nucleotide sequence: TGTGCCAGCAGCCCTCAGACAGGGTCCGGCTGGGTTGGCTACACCTTC. The encoded protein is CASSPQTGSGWVGYTF.

This clonotype has a count of ten or more. This rearrangement joins TRBV7-3 to TRBJ2-3, with D maybe TRBD2 (6 bases). Germline V gives CDR1 SGHTA, CDR2 FQGTGA. Between the trimmed V and J ends, which lost 2 bases and 4 bases, there was a span of 10 bases. The CDR3 is 14 residues long. CDR3 coding DNA: TGTGCCAGCAGCTTAGGCGGGAATGCAGATACGCAGTATTTT. It yields the protein CASSLGGNADTQYF.

CDR3 residues: CASSEAGSGNSPLHF. CDR3 coding DNA: TGTGCCAGCAGTGAGGCTGGGTCGGGAAATTCACCCCTCCACTTT. The V and J genes are TRBV6-1 and TRBJ1-6; D is uncertain. Between the trimmed V and J ends, which lost 3 bases and 7 bases, there was a span of 13 bases. This CDR3 has 15 amino acids. In germline, CDR1 is MNHNS, CDR2 SASEGT.

This clonotype occurred a few times. The V gene is TRBV5-1, the J gene TRBJ1-2; D uncertain. In germline, CDR1 is SGHRS, CDR2 YFSETQ. Between the trimmed V and J ends, which lost 5 bases and 5 bases, there was a span of 16 bases. This CDR3 region has 14 residues. The CDR3 DNA reads TGCGCCAGCAGAGCTTCAGACGGGCTATATGGCTACACCTTC. Translated, it gives CASRASDGLYGYTF.

Of note for this clonotype: This may be a read error: a much more frequent sequence differs by one nucleotide. The chain has TRBV7-2 and TRBJ2-5; possibly TRBD2 for D (6 bases). Deletions cut 5 bases from V and 7 bases from J, with 17 bases between. Germline loops: CDR1 SGHTA, CDR2 FQGNSA. The CDR3 covers 14 residues. CDR3 residues: CASSERAGRGTQYF. The CDR3 bases are TGTGCCAGCAGCGAGCGGGCAGGGCGCGGGACCCAGTACTTC.

This clonotype was observed many times. The DNA for the CDR3 is TGCAGTGCCCCTCCTCCGGGACCCAATCAGCCCCAGCATTTT. Translation: CSAPPPGPNQPQHF. This sequence joins TRBV20-1 and TRBJ1-5; tentative D call: TRBD1 (5 bases). The CDR3 spans 14 residues. The V gene's germline CDR1 is DFQATT and CDR2 SNEGSKA (reference sequence). Trimming stripped 6 bases from V and 3 bases from J, with 15 bases between.

This clonotype came up many times. The chain links TRBV20-1 to TRBJ2-7; TRBD2 agrees at 7 bases. The germline CDR1 and CDR2 sequences are DFQATT and SNEGSKA (reference sequence). This CDR3 is 13 amino acids long. The junction had 2 bases not matched to a gene; V was cut back by 3 bases and J by 0 bases. The CDR3 DNA reads TGCAGTGCTAGCGGGGGGAGCTCCTACGAGCAGTACTTC. Its protein is CSASGGSSYEQYF.

This clonotype was counted between two and nine times. The chain has TRBV27 and TRBJ1-1; the match to TRBD1 covers 7 bases. V lost 5 bases, J lost 0 bases, and 6 bases stayed unmatched. In germline, CDR1 is MNHEY, CDR2 SMNVEV (reference sequence). CDR3 size: 15 residues. CDR3 DNA sequence: TGTGCCAGCAGTCGACAGGGATTCATGAACACTGAAGCTTTCTTT. Its translation is CASSRQGFMNTEAFF.

This clonotype appeared many times. The V and J genes are TRBV12-3 or TRBV12-4 and TRBJ2-5; D gene ambiguous. The CDR3 has 12 amino acids. V was shortened by 5 bases and J by 6 bases, with 10 bases between the two germline ends. This CDR3 is CASSRVQKTQYF. DNA of the CDR3: TGTGCCAGCAGTAGGGTACAGAAGACCCAGTACTTC.

This clonotype has a count of ten or more. A read error may account for a junction end that differs from germline. This rearrangement joins TRBV7-7 to TRBJ2-2; D not resolved. The CDR3 loop spans 13 amino acids. Germline CDR1 and CDR2: SSHAT and FNYEAQ (reference sequence). The CDR3 here is CASSLGPSGELFF. The CDR3 bases are TGTGCTAGCAGCTTAGGTCCGAGCGGGGAGCTGTTTTTT.

This clonotype was detected ten times or more. The rearrangement uses TRBV7-9 and TRBJ2-3, with 9 bases that match TRBD2. V was pared by 0 bases and J by 6 bases, with 7 bases of the junction left unmatched. The CDR3 is made up of 16 amino acids. Germline-derived CDR1 and CDR2 are SEHNR and FQNEAQ (reference sequence). CDR3 amino acids: CASSLATAGGLDTQYF. The CDR3, as DNA: TGTGCCAGCAGCTTAGCGACAGCGGGAGGCTTGGATACGCAGTATTTT. Drawing the rest from reference TRBV7-9 and TRBJ2-3, the complete variable domain is DTGVSQNPRHKITKRGQNVTFRCDPISEHNRLYWYRQTLGQGPEFLTYFQNEAQLEKSRLLSDRFSAERPKGSFSTLEIQRTEQGDSAMYLCASSLATAGGLDTQYFGPGTRLTVL.

This chain links TRBV10-2 with TRBJ2-3, with TRBD2 identical over 11 bases. The CDR3 sequence is 16 residues long. V was pared by 5 bases and J by 5 bases, with 9 bases of the junction left unmatched. Germline V CDR1 and CDR2: WSHSY, SAAADI. Written as DNA, the CDR3 is TGCGCCAGCAGTCCTACTAGCGGGGGCCGGGGAGATACGCAGTATTTT. It yields the protein CASSPTSGGRGDTQYF.

The chain has TRBV14 and TRBJ2-7; TRBD2 matches 7 bases. CDR3 size: 18 residues. V shed 4 bases, J shed 4 bases, and the junction held 19 bases outside the gene matches. CDR1 is SGHDN and CDR2 is FVKESK in the germline V gene. CDR3 nucleotide sequence: TGTGCCAGCAGCCCGGGGCCCGTTTTGGGCGGGAGCCTATACGAGCAGTACTTC. This sequence encodes CASSPGPVLGGSLYEQYF.

Concerning this clonotype itself: This clone may be a read error of a much larger clone one base away. The chain has TRBV29-1 and TRBJ2-2; D might be TRBD2 (5 bases). This CDR3 has 12 residues. In germline, CDR1 is SQVTM, CDR2 ANQGSEA. V gave up 3 bases and J gave up 6 bases, with 8 bases separating them. This CDR3 is CSVDGKAGELFF. DNA of the CDR3: TGCAGCGTTGACGGGAAGGCCGGGGAGCTGTTTTTT.

This clonotype showed up just a few times. This rearrangement joins TRBV7-2 to TRBJ2-7; the match to TRBD1 covers 7 bases. V gave up 4 bases and J gave up 4 bases; unmatched junction bases: 7. Germline V gene lookup returns CDR1 SGHTA and CDR2 FQGNSA. The CDR3 is 14 residues long. CDR3 nucleotide sequence: TGTGCCAGCAGCTCCGGGACAGCCCTATACGAGCAGTACTTC. Translating gives CASSSGTALYEQYF.

This clonotype was seen many times. The CDR3 region has the DNA TGTGCCATCAGGCACAGGGGTGGGCCTGAAGCTTTCTTT. Protein sequence: CAIRHRGGPEAFF. The rearrangement joins TRBV10-3 to TRBJ1-1; 7 positions match TRBD1. Germline lookup yields CDR1 ENHRY and CDR2 SYGVKD. CDR3 size: 13 residues. V shed 6 bases and J 6 bases; nucleotides not matched to a gene: 7.

This clonotype was picked up many times. The V call is TRBV6-1, the J call TRBJ2-1; 8 bases line up with TRBD1. The length of the CDR3 is 13 residues. The germline V gene has CDR1 MNHNS and CDR2 SASEGT. CDR3 protein: CAAGGSSYNEQFF. The CDR3 coding sequence is TGTGCGGCAGGGGGCAGCTCCTACAATGAGCAGTTCTTC.

The V call is TRBV18, the J call TRBJ2-1, with unresolved D. The germline V gene encodes CDR1 KGHSH and CDR2 LQKENI. The CDR3 is made up of 14 amino acids. Trimming cost V 3 bases and J 6 bases, with 12 bases left between them. The CDR3: CASSPYKGSNEQFF. In DNA, the CDR3 is TGTGCCAGCTCACCGTACAAGGGTAGCAATGAGCAGTTCTTC. Full variable domain (remainder filled in from reference TRBV18 and TRBJ2-1): NAGVMQNPRHLVRRRGQEARLRCSPMKGHSHVYWYRQLPEEGLKFMVYLQKENIIDESGMPKERFSAEFPKEGPSILRIQQVVRGDSAAYFCASSPYKGSNEQFFGPGTRLTVL.

This clonotype was recorded at least ten times. The chain uses TRBV7-2 and TRBJ1-2; D is unclear. Trimming took 1 base from V and 6 from J, leaving 3 bases between them. Germline loops: CDR1 SGHTA, CDR2 FQGNSA. The CDR3 runs to 11 residues. CDR3: CASSLEDGYTF. CDR3 bases: TGTGCCAGCAGCTTAGAGGATGGCTACACCTTC. The full variable domain, in which reference TRBV7-2 and TRBJ1-2 provide the parts outside the CDR3, is GAGVSQSPSNKVTEKGKDVELRCDPISGHTALYWYRQSLGQGLEFLIYFQGNSAPDKSGLPSDRFSAERTGGSVSTLTIQRTQQEDSAVYLCASSLEDGYTFGSGTRLTVV.